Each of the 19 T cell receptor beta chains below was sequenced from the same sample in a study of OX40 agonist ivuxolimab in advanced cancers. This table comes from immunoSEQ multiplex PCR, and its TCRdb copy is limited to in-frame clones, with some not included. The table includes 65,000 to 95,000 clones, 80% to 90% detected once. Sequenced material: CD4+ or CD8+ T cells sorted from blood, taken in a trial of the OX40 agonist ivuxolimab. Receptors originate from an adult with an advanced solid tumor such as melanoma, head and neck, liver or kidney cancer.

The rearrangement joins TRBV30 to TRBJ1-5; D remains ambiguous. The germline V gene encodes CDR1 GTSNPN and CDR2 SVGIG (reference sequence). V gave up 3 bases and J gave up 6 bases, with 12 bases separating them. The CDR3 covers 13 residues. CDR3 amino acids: CAWREGGFQPQHF. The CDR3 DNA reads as TGTGCCTGGAGGGAGGGAGGGTTTCAGCCCCAGCATTTT.

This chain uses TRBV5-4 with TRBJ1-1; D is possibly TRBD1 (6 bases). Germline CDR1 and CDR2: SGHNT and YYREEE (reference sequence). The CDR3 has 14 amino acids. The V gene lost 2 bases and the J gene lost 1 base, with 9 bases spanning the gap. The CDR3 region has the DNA TGTGCCAGCAGCTTAGCAGGGGCGAACACTGAAGCTTTCTTT. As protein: CASSLAGANTEAFF.

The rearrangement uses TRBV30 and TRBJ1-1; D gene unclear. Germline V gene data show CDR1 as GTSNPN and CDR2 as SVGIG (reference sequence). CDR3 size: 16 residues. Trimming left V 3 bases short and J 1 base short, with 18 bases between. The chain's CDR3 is CAWSSDPRRWNTEAFF. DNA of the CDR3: TGTGCCTGGAGCTCCGACCCCAGACGCTGGAACACTGAAGCTTTCTTT.

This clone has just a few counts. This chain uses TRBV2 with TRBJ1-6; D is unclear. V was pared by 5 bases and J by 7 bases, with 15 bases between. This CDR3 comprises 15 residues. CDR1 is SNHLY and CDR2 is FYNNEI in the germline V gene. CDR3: CASSPGRGGNSPLHF. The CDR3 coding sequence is TGTGCCAGCAGTCCAGGACGGGGAGGGAATTCACCCCTCCACTTT.

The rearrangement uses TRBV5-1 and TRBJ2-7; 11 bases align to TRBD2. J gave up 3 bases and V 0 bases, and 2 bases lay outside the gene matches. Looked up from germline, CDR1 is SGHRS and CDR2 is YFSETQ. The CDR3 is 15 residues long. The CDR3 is CASSLGGTSGYEQYF. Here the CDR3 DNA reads TGCGCCAGCAGCTTGGGAGGGACTAGCGGCTACGAGCAGTACTTC.

Here the CDR3 DNA reads TGCGCCAGCGGGCGGACAGGGTCGGGGGAGACCCAGTACTTC. This gives the protein CASGRTGSGETQYF. The chain employs TRBV10-2 and TRBJ2-5; 8 positions match TRBD1. The CDR3 spans 14 residues. Per germline, CDR1 WSHSY and CDR2 SAAADI. The V gene end was trimmed by 8 bases and the J gene end by 5 bases; junction bases not matched to a gene: 10.

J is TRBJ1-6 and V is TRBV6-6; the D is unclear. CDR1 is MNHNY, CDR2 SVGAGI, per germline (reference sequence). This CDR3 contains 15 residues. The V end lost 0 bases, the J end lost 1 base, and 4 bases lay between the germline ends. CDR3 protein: CASSYSNSYNSPLHF. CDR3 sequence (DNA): TGTGCCAGCAGTTACTCGAATTCCTATAATTCACCCCTCCACTTT.

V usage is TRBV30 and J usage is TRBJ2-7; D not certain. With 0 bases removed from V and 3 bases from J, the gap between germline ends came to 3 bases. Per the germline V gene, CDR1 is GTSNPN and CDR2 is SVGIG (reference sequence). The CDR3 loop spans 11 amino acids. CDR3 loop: CAWSVNYEQYF. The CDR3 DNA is TGTGCCTGGAGTGTAAACTACGAGCAGTACTTC.

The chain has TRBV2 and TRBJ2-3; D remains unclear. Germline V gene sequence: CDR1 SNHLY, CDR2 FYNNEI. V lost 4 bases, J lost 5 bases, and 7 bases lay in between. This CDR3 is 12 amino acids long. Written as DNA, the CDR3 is TGTGCCAGCAGTGGAATCGAAGATACGCAGTATTTT. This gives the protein CASSGIEDTQYF.

This CDR3 is CASSAGAQETQYF. The CDR3 bases are TGCGCCAGCAGCGCCGGGGCCCAAGAGACCCAGTACTTC. The chain is built from TRBV5-1 and TRBJ2-5; D could derive from TRBD1 or TRBD2 (5 bases each). CDR1 is SGHRS and CDR2 is YFSETQ in the germline V gene. This CDR3 has 13 residues. V was cut by 4 bases and J by 1 base, with 8 bases left in between.

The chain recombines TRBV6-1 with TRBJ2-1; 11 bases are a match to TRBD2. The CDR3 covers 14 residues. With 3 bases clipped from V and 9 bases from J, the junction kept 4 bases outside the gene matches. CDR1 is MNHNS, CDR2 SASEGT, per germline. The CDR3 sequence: CASSDIAGGREQFF. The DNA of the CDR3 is TGTGCCAGCAGTGATATAGCGGGGGGGCGTGAGCAGTTCTTC.

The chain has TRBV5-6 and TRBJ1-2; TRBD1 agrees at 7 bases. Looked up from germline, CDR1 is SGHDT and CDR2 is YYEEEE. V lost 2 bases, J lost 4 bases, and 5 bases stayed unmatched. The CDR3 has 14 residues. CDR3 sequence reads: CASSFRDRPYGYTF. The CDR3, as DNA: TGTGCCAGCAGCTTCAGGGACAGACCCTATGGCTACACCTTC.

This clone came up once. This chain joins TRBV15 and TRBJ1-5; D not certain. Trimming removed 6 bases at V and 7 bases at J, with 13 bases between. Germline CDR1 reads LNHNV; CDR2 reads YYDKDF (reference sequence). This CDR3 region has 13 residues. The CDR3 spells CATRMSPAQPQHF. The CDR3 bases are TGTGCCACCAGAATGTCACCGGCCCAGCCCCAGCATTTT.

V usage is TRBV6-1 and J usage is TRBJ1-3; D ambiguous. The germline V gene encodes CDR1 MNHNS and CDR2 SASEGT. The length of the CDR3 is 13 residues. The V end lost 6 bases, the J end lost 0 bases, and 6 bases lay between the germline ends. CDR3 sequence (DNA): TGTGCCAGCAGGAGAGCCTCTGGAAACACCATATATTTT. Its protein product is CASRRASGNTIYF.

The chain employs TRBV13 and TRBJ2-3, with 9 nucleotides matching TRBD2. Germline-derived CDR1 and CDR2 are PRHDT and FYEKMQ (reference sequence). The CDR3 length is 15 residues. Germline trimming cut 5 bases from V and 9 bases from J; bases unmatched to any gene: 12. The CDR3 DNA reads TGTGCCAGCAGCCCTAGCGGGAACCTGGGCCAGACGCAGTATTTT. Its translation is CASSPSGNLGQTQYF.

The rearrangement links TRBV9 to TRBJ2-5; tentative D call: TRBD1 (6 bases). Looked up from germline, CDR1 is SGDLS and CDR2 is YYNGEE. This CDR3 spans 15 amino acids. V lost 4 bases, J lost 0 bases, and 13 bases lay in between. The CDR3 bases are TGTGCCAGCAGCCCGAGAGGGGGTTACCAAGAGACCCAGTACTTC. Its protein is CASSPRGGYQETQYF.

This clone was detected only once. The CDR3 nucleotides read TGTGCCAGTAGATCACAGGGGGCGCACTATGGCTACACCTTC. Protein product: CASRSQGAHYGYTF. The rearrangement links TRBV19 to TRBJ1-2, with 9 bases identical to TRBD1. V gave up 6 bases and J gave up 3 bases; unmatched junction bases: 5. The CDR3 loop spans 14 amino acids. Germline CDR1 LNHDA, CDR2 SQIVND (reference sequence).

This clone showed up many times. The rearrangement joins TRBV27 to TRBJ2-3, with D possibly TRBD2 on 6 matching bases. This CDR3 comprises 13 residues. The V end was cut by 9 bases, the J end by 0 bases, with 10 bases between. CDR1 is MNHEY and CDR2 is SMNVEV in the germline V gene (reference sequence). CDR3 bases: TGTGCCAGTAGAGGGACTAGCACAGATACGCAGTATTTT. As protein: CASRGTSTDTQYF.

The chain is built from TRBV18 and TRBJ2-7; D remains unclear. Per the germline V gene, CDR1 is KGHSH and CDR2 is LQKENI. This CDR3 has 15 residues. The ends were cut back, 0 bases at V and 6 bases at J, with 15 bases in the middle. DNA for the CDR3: TGTGCCAGCTCACCACCGTACAGCCGTACTGGCGAGCAGTACTTC. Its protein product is CASSPPYSRTGEQYF.